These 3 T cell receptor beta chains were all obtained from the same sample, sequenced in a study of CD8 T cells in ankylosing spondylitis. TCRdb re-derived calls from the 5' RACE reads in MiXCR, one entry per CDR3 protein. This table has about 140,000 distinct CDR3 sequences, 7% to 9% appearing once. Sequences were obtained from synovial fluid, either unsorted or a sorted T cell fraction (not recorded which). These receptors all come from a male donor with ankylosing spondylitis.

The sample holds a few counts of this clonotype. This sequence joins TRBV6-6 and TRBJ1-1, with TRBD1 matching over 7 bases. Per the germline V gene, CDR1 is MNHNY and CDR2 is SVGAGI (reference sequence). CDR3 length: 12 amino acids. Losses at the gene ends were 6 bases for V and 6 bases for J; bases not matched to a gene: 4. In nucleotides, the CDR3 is TGTGCCAGCAGCACAGGGGAGGCTGAAGCTTTCTTT. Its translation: CASSTGEAEAFF.

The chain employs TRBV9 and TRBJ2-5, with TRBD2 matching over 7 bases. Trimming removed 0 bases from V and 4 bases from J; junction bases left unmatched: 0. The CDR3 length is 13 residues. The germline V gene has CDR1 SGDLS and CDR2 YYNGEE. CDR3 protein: CASSVAGGETQYF. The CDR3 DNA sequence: TGTGCCAGCAGCGTAGCGGGGGGAGAGACCCAGTACTTC.

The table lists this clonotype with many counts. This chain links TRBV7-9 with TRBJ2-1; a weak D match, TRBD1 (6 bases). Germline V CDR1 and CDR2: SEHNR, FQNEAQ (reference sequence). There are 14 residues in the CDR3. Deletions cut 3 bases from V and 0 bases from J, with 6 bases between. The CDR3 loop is CASSLTGSYNEQFF. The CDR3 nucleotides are TGTGCCAGCAGCTTGACAGGCTCCTACAATGAGCAGTTCTTC.